This T cell receptor beta chain was recorded in a study of blood T cell repertoires in COVID-19. The CDR3 spans 13 residues. The V end lost 5 bases, the J end lost 7 bases, and 14 bases lay between the germline ends. CDR1 is MNHEY, CDR2 SMNVEV, per germline (reference sequence). TCRdb's copy holds only in-frame clones and misses some; the assay was immunoSEQ multiplex PCR. The data hold some 170,000 clones, with roughly 88% observed a single time. This clone was observed a few times. The source of this sequence is a man aged 45 to 65 who had recovered from COVID-19. The J gene is TRBJ1-2, the V gene TRBV27; maybe TRBD1 (6 bases). The sequencing sample was made of PBMCs or T cells enriched from blood (not recorded which). In DNA, the CDR3 is TGTGCCAGCAGTGAACAGGGTTTTGGTGGCTACACCTTC. This gives the protein CASSEQGFGGYTF.